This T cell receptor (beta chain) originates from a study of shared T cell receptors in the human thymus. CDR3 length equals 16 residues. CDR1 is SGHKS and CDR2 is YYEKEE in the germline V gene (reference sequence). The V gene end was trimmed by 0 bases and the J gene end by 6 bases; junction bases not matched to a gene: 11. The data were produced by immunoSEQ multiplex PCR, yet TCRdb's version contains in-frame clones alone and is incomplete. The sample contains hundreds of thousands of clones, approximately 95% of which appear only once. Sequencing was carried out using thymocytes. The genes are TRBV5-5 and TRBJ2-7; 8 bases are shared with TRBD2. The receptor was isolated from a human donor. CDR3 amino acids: CASSLGLALFLREQYF. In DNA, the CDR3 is TGTGCCAGCAGCTTGGGACTAGCGCTATTCCTACGCGAGCAGTACTTC.